These 13 T cell receptor beta chains were sequenced from one sample in a study of blood T cell repertoires in COVID-19. Libraries were prepared by immunoSEQ multiplex PCR; TCRdb keeps only in-frame clonotypes and omits some of them. The sample has about 330,000 clones; over 70% are singletons. The sequenced sample consisted of PBMCs or T cells enriched from blood (not recorded which). The source is a man aged 25 to 40 who had recovered from COVID-19.

J is TRBJ1-4 and V is TRBV28; D unresolved. Germline values: CDR1 MDHEN, CDR2 SYDVKM. The V and J ends lost 7 bases and 8 bases respectively, with 14 bases between them. This CDR3 is 13 amino acids long. The CDR3 DNA follows: TGTGCCAGCAATGGGAGGGTGGGAGAAAAACTGTTTTTT. It translates to CASNGRVGEKLFF.

The chain joins TRBV19 to TRBJ2-3; maybe TRBD2 (5 bases). This CDR3 is built from 15 residues. Germline V CDR1 and CDR2: LNHDA, SQIVND (reference sequence). V shed 3 bases and J shed 5 bases, with 15 bases lying between them. The CDR3 DNA reads TGTGCCAGTAGTATGCGTGCCGGGGTCGGAGATACGCAGTATTTT. Translation: CASSMRAGVGDTQYF. Filled out from reference TRBV19 and TRBJ2-3, the complete variable domain reads DGGITQSPKYLFRKEGQNVTLSCEQNLNHDAMYWYRQDPGQGLRLIYYSQIVNDFQKGDIAEGYSVSREKKESFPLTVTSAQKNPTAFYLCASSMRAGVGDTQYFGPGTRLTVL.

The rearrangement links TRBV2 to TRBJ2-3; the D gene is possibly TRBD2 (5 bases). The V gene lost 4 bases and the J gene lost 7 bases, with 18 bases spanning the gap. The CDR3 length is 15 residues. Germline CDR1 reads SNHLY; CDR2 reads FYNNEI. CDR3 in DNA: TGTGCCAGCAGTGCCGACACGGGAATTGAAAATACGCAGTATTTT. Its translation: CASSADTGIENTQYF.

The chain couples TRBV5-1 to TRBJ2-5, with 9 bases lining up with TRBD1. Germline assignment: CDR1 SGHRS and CDR2 YFSETQ. Trimming at V came to 4 bases and at J to 3 bases, leaving 4 bases not matched to a gene. This CDR3 comprises 14 residues. CDR3 protein: CASSARDREETQYF. The CDR3, as DNA: TGCGCCAGCAGCGCGCGGGACAGGGAAGAGACCCAGTACTTC.

This sequence joins TRBV11-2 and TRBJ2-5; weak D call: TRBD1 (6 bases). CDR1 SGHAT and CDR2 FQNNGV come from the germline V gene. The CDR3 totals 13 residues. V was trimmed by 3 bases and J by 7 bases, leaving 12 bases between them. The chain's CDR3 is CASSFGGAGTQYF. CDR3 bases: TGTGCCAGCAGCTTTGGGGGCGCGGGGACCCAGTACTTC.

This chain joins TRBV2 and TRBJ1-1; unclear D gene. This CDR3 is 13 amino acids long. Deletions cut 6 bases from V and 0 bases from J, with 8 bases between. Germline V lookup: CDR1 SNHLY, CDR2 FYNNEI. CDR3 nucleotide sequence: TGTGCCAGCAGGTTATCTATGAACACTGAAGCTTTCTTT. This gives the protein CASRLSMNTEAFF.

This clone was picked up a small number of times. V gene TRBV5-6 combines with J gene TRBJ1-6; the match to TRBD1 covers 8 bases. V trimming: 3 bases; J trimming: 10 bases; junction bases outside the gene matches: 6. The length of the CDR3 is 14 residues. Per germline, CDR1 SGHDT and CDR2 YYEEEE. The CDR3 loop is CASSYRQGRSPLHF. Written as DNA, the CDR3 is TGTGCCAGCAGCTATAGACAGGGGAGATCACCCCTCCACTTT.

This clone was observed a handful of times. The V gene is TRBV28, the J gene TRBJ1-1, with a weak D call TRBD1 (6 bases). Looked up from germline, CDR1 is MDHEN and CDR2 is SYDVKM. Trimming stripped 2 bases from V and 1 base from J, with 11 bases between. The CDR3 is made up of 15 amino acids. Written as DNA, the CDR3 is TGTGCCAGCAGTTTAAGGGGGAGGGCGAACACTGAAGCTTTCTTT. Encoded protein: CASSLRGRANTEAFF.

This rearrangement joins TRBV19 to TRBJ1-2, with 9 nucleotides matching TRBD1. Germline values: CDR1 LNHDA, CDR2 SQIVND (reference sequence). V dropped 6 bases and J dropped 4; count of bases not matched to a gene: 6. The CDR3 spans 14 residues. The CDR3 is CASSPDRGSYGYTF. In DNA, the CDR3 is TGTGCCAGTAGCCCGGACAGGGGTAGCTATGGCTACACCTTC.

The genes are TRBV18 and TRBJ2-5; a possible D gene is TRBD2 (5 bases). V gave up 5 bases and J gave up 0 bases, with 22 bases separating them. The CDR3 has 18 residues. Per the germline V gene, CDR1 is KGHSH and CDR2 is LQKENI. In nucleotides, the CDR3 is TGTGCCAGCTCAATACTAGTTTCCCCATCCCCGTACCAAGAGACCCAGTACTTC. Amino acids: CASSILVSPSPYQETQYF.

V and J are TRBV30 and TRBJ2-5, with a weak D call TRBD1 (6 bases). The V gene's germline CDR1 is GTSNPN and CDR2 SVGIG (reference sequence). The CDR3 contains 12 residues. Trimming shortened V by 5 bases and J by 5 bases, and 12 bases separated the two germline ends. DNA for the CDR3: TGTGCCTGGGGCAGGGGCGGCGAGACCCAGTACTTC. This sequence encodes CAWGRGGETQYF.

This clone appeared a single time. V gene TRBV5-1 combines with J gene TRBJ1-2; 10 bases are a match to TRBD1. V dropped 4 bases and J dropped 6; count of bases not matched to a gene: 9. The length of the CDR3 is 15 residues. Germline CDR1 is SGHRS and CDR2 is YFSETQ. CDR3 loop: CASSRGDRGAHGYTF. CDR3 nucleotide sequence: TGCGCCAGCAGCCGGGGGGACAGGGGTGCCCATGGCTACACCTTC.

The V call is TRBV21-1, the J call TRBJ2-7; the D call TRBD2 from the table was never checked on the DNA. TRBV21-1 is listed as a pseudogene. This CDR3 contains 12 residues. The CDR3 region is CANWGGYVGQYF. The CDR3 DNA reads TGTGCCAATTGGGGGGGATACGTCGGGCAGTACTTC.